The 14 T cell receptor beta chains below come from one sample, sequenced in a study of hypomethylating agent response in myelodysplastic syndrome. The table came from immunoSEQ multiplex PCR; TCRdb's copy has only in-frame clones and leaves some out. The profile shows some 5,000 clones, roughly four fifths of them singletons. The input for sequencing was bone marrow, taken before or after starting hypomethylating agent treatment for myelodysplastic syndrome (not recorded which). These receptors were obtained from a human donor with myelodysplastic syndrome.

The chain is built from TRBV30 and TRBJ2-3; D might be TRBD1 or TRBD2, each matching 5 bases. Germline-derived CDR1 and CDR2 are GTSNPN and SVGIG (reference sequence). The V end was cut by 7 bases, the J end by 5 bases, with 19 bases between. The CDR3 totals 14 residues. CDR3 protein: CASRGLRDVDTQYF. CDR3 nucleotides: TGTGCCTCGAGGGGCCTCCGGGACGTAGATACGCAGTATTTT.

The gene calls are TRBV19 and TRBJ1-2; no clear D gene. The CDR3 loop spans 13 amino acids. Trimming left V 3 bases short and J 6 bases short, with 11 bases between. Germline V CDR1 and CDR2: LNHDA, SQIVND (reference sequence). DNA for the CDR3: TGTGCCAGTAGTATCCCCCCTCCCAATGGCTACACCTTC. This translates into CASSIPPPNGYTF.

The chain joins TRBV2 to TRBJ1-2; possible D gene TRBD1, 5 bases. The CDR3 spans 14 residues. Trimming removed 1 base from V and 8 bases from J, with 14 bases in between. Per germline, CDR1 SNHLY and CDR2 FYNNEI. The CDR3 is CASSEVVGVLGYTF. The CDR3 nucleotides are TGTGCCAGCAGTGAAGTGGTGGGGGTTTTAGGCTACACCTTC.

The CDR3 here is CASSLTETFNSPLHF. The DNA of the CDR3 is TGTGCCAGCAGTTTAACAGAGACTTTTAATTCACCCCTCCACTTT. The V gene is TRBV27, the J gene TRBJ1-6; D is unclear. V was trimmed by 2 bases and J by 6 bases, leaving 11 bases between them. CDR3 size: 15 residues. Germline lookup yields CDR1 MNHEY and CDR2 SMNVEV (reference sequence).

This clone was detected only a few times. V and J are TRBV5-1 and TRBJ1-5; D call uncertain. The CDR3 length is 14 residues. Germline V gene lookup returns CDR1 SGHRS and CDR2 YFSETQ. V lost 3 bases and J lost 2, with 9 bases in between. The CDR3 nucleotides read TGCGCCAGCAGCTCTGGGGTAGGCAATCAGCCCCAGCATTTT. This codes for CASSSGVGNQPQHF.

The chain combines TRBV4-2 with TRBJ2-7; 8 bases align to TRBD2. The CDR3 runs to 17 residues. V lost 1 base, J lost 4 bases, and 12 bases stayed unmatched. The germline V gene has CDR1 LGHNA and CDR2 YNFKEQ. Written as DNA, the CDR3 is TGTGCCAGCAGCCAAGGTACCGGAGCGGGGGCCTTTTACGAGCAGTACTTC. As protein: CASSQGTGAGAFYEQYF.

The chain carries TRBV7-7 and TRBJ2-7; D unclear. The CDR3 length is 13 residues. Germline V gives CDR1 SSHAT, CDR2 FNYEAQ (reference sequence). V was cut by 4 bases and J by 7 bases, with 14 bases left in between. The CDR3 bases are TGTGCCAGCAGCTCGGACCCCTACCGGGAGCAGTACTTC. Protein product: CASSSDPYREQYF.

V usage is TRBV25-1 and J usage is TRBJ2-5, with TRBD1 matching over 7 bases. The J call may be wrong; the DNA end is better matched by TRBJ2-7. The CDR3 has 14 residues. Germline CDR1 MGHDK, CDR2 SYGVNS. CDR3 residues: CASSEGTGAYEQYF. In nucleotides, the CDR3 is TGTGCCAGCAGTGAGGGAACAGGGGCCTACGAGCAGTACTTC.

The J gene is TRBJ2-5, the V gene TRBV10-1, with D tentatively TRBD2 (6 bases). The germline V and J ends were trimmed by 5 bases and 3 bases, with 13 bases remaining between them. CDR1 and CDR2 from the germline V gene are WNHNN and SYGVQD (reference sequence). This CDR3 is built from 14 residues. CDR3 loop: CASSPGDPEETQYF. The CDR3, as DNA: TGCGCCAGCAGTCCGGGGGACCCCGAAGAGACCCAGTACTTC.

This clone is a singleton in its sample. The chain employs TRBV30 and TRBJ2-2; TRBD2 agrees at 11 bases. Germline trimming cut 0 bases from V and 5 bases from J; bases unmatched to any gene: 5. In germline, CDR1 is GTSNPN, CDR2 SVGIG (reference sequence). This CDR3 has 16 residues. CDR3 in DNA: TGTGCCTGGAGTGTACGGCTAGCGGGGGGAACCGGGGAGCTGTTTTTT. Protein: CAWSVRLAGGTGELFF.

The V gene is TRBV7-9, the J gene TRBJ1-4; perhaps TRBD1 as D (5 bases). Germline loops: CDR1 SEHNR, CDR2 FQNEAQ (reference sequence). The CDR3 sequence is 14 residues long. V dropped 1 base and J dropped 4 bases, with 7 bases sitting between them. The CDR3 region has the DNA TGTGCCAGCAGCTTAGGACAGAGTAATGAAAAACTGTTTTTT. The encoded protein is CASSLGQSNEKLFF.

The CDR3 nucleotides are TGTGCCAGCAGCCCCCCGGAGGAGACAGGTGGTACCTACGAGCAGTACTTC. This translates into CASSPPEETGGTYEQYF. The chain recombines TRBV9 with TRBJ2-7; TRBD1 is a possible D gene (6 bases). The CDR3 covers 17 residues. CDR1 is SGDLS, CDR2 YYNGEE, per germline. V lost 4 bases and J lost 2, with 22 bases in between.

The CDR3 DNA sequence: TGTGCCAGCAGTTGGGGGGCGAGGGGGGATCAGCCCCAGCATTTT. It is translated as CASSWGARGDQPQHF. V is TRBV27 and J is TRBJ1-5; D possibly corresponds to TRBD1 (6 bases). The CDR3 has 15 amino acids. Germline V gene data show CDR1 as MNHEY and CDR2 as SMNVEV (reference sequence). Trimming removed 4 bases from V and 5 bases from J, with 15 bases in between.

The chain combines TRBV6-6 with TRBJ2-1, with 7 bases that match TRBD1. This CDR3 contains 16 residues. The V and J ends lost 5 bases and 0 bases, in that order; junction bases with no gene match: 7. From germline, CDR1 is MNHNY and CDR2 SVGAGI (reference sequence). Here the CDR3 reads CASSRGQASSYNEQFF. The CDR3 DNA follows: TGTGCCAGCAGTCGTGGACAGGCGAGCTCCTACAATGAGCAGTTCTTC.